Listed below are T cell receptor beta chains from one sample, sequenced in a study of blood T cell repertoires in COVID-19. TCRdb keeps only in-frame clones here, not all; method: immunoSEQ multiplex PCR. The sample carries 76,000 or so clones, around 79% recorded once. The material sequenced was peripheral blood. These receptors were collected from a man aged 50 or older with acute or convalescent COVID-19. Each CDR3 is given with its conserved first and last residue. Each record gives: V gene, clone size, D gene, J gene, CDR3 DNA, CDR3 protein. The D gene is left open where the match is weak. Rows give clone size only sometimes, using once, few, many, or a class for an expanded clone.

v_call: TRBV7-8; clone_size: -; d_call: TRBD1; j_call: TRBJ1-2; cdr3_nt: TGTGCCAGCAGCCCCGGCGGACAGGGCGCCTATGGCTACACCTTC; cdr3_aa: CASSPGGQGAYGYTF
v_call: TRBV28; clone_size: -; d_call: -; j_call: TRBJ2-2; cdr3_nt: TGTGCCGGGGGACACAACACCGGGGAGCTGTTTTTT; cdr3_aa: CAGGHNTGELFF
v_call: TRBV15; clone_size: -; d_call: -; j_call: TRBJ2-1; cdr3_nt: TGTGCCACCAGTGTGGAGGGCCTAGGCTACAATGAGCAGTTCTTC; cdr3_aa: CATSVEGLGYNEQFF
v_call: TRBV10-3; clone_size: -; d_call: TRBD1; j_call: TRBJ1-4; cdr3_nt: TGTGCCATCGGTCAGGGGGGCCAGAGGGAAAAACTGTTTTTT; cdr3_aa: CAIGQGGQREKLFF
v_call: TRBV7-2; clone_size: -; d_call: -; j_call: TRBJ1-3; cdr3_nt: TGTGCCAGTTCAGGATCCTCTGGAAACACCATATATTTT; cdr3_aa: CASSGSSGNTIYF
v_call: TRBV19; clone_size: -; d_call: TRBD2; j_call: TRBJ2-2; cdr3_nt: TGTGCCAGTAAAGGACTAGCGGGAAGCACCGGGGAGCTGTTTTTT; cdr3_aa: CASKGLAGSTGELFF
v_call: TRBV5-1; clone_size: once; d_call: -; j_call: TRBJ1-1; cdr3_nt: TGCGCCAGCGCCAGGGGTGTGGAGACTGAAGCTTTCTTT; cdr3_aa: CASARGVETEAFF
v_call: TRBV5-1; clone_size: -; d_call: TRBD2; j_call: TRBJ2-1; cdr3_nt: TGCGCCAGCAGCTACTGGACTAGCGGGAGTTTCTCCTACAATGAGCAGTTCTTC; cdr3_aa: CASSYWTSGSFSYNEQFF
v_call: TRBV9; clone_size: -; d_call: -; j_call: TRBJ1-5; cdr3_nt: TGTGCCAGCAGCGGATCAGGTGGGACAAGCTCGGCGGATCAGCCCCAGCATTTT; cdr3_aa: CASSGSGGTSSADQPQHF
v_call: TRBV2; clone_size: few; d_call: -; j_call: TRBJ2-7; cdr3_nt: TGTGCCAGCAGTCCACGGACAGTGACCTACGAGCAGTACTTC; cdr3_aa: CASSPRTVTYEQYF
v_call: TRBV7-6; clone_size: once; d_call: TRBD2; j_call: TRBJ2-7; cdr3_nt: TGTGCCAGCAGCCTGGCGGGGGGTGGGTCCTACGAGCAGTACTTC; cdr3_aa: CASSLAGGGSYEQYF
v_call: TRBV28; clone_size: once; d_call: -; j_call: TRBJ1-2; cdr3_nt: TGTGCCAGCAGTTCCCCGGGAGTCGCTTACTATGGCTACACCTTC; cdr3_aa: CASSSPGVAYYGYTF
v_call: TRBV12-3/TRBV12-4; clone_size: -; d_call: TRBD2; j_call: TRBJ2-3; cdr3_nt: TGTGCCAGCAGCCCGGGGACCGGGACTAGCCCGTATTTT; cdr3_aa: CASSPGTGTSPYF
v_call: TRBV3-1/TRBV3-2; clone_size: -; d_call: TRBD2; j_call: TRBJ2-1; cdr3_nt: TGTGCCAGCAGCGGACTAGCGGGAGCTACTTGGTCCTACAATGAGCAGTTCTTC; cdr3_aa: CASSGLAGATWSYNEQFF
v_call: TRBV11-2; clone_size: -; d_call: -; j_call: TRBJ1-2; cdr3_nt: TGTGCCAGCAGCTTAAGTTGGGGGCGCAACTATGGCTACACCTTC; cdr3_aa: CASSLSWGRNYGYTF
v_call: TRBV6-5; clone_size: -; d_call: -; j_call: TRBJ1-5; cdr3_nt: TGTGCCAGCAGGGACAGTAGTTATAGCAATCAGCCCCAGCATTTT; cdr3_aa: CASRDSSYSNQPQHF
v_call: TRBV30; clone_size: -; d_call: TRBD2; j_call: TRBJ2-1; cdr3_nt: TGTGCCTGTTCGGCGGGGGGGCCTTACAATGAGCAGTTCTTC; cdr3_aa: CACSAGGPYNEQFF
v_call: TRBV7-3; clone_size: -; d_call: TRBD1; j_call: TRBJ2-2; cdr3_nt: TGTGCCAGCAGCCGGACAGGAGCTACGAACACCGGGGAGCTGTTTTTT; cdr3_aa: CASSRTGATNTGELFF
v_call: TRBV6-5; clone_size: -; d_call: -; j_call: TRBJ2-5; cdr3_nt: TGTGCCAGCAGTTACGTCAGAATGAAAGAGACCCAGTACTTC; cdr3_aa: CASSYVRMKETQYF
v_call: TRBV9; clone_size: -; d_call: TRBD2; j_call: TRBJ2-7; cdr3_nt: TGTGCCAGCAGCGCACTACCGGGACTAGCAACGTTATATGACGAGCAGTACTTC; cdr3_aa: CASSALPGLATLYDEQYF
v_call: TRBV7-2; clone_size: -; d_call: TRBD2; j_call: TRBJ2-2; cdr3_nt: TGTGCCAGCAGCCCTAGGGCTGCGGGAGCGAACACCGGGGAGCTGTTTTTT; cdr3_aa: CASSPRAAGANTGELFF
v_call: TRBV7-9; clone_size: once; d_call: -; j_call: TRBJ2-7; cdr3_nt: TGTGCCAGCAGCTCAGGCCCCGAGCAGTACTTC; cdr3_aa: CASSSGPEQYF
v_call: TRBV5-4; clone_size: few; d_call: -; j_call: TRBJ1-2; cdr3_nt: TGTGCCAGCAGCTTGAGGGGAGGCAATGGCTACACCTTC; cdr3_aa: CASSLRGGNGYTF
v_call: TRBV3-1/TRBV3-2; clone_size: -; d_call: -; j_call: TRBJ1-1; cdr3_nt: TGTGCCAGCAGCGCCCCGCAGGGGCCCTTAAACACTGAAGCTTTCTTT; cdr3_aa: CASSAPQGPLNTEAFF
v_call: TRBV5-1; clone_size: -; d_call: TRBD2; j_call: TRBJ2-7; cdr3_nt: TGCGCCAGCAGCGATCTACTAGCGGGAGGAGGGGAGCAGTACTTC; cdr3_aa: CASSDLLAGGGEQYF
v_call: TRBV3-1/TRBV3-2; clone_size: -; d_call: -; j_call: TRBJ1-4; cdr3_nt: TGTGCCAGCAGCCAAGTCGCAGGGATGAGTGAAAAACTGTTTTTT; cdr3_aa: CASSQVAGMSEKLFF
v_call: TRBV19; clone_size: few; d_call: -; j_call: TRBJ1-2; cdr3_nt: TGTGCCAGTAAACCGGGGGGGCAGGCGACTAACTATGGCTACACCTTC; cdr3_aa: CASKPGGQATNYGYTF
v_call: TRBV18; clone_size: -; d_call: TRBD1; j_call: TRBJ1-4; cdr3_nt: TGTGCCAGCTCAACCCGCAGACAGGGGGATGAAAAACTGTTTTTT; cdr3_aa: CASSTRRQGDEKLFF
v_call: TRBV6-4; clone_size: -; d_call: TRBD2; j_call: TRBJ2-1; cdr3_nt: TGTGCCAGCAGTGGGACTAGCTACAATGAGCAGTTCTTC; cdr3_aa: CASSGTSYNEQFF
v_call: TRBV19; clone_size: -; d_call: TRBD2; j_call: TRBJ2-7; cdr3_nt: TGTGCCAGTAGTATCGTGGGACTAGGAGGCTACGAGCAGTACTTC; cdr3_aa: CASSIVGLGGYEQYF
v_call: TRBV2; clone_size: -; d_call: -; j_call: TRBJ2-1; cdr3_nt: TGTGCCAGCAGGGAGGCGGTGAGCTCCTACAATGAGCAGTTCTTC; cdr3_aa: CASREAVSSYNEQFF
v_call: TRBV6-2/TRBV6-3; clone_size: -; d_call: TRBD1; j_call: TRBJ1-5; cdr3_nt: TGTGCCAGCAGTTTGACAGGGTATAGCAATCAGCCCCAGCATTTT; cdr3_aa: CASSLTGYSNQPQHF
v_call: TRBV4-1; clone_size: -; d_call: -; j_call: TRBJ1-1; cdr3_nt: TGCGCCAGCAGCCATGAGGTGAACACTGAAGCTTTCTTT; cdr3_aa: CASSHEVNTEAFF
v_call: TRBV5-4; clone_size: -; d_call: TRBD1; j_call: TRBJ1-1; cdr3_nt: TGTGCCAGCAGCCCGGGCGGGGGACAGGGAATGACTGAAGCTTTCTTT; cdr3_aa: CASSPGGGQGMTEAFF
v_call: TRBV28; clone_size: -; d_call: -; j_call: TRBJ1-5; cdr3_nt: TGTGCCAGCAGTTTAGCAGATCAGCCCCAGCATTTT; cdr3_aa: CASSLADQPQHF
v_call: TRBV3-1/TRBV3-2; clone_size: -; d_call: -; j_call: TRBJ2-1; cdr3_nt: TGTGCCAGCAGCCAAGATAGGGGTTTTGGGCTAGCGAATAACAATGAGCAGTTCTTC; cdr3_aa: CASSQDRGFGLANNNEQFF
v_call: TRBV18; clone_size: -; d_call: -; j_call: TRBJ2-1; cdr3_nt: TGTGCCAGCTCACCAACCCTAGATGAGCAGTTCTTC; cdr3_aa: CASSPTLDEQFF
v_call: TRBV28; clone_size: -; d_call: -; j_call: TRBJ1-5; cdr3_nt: TGTGCCAGCAGTACAGTAGGCAATCAGCCCCAGCATTTT; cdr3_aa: CASSTVGNQPQHF
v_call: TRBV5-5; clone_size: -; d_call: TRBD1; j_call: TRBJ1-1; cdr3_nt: TGTGCCAGCAGCCCCGAGGGGGCGGTGAACACTGAAGCTTTCTTT; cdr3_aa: CASSPEGAVNTEAFF
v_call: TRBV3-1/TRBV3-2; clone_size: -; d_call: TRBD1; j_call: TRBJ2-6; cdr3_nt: TGTGCCAGCAGCTACTCCCCCCCACAGGGGGCCGGGGCCAACGTCCTGACTTTC; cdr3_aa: CASSYSPPQGAGANVLTF
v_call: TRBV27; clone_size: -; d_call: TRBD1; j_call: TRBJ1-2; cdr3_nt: TGTGCCAGCAGTTTACGGACAGGCTCCTATGGCTACACCTTC; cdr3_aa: CASSLRTGSYGYTF
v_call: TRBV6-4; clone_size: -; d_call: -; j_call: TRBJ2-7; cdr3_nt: TGTGCCAGCAGTGTCCGGCCAGGGGCTATCTACGAGCAGTACTTC; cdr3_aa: CASSVRPGAIYEQYF
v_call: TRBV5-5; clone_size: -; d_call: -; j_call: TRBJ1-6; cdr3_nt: TGTGCCAGCAGCTTGGCGAGTAGCAATTCACCCCTCCACTTT; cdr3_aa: CASSLASSNSPLHF
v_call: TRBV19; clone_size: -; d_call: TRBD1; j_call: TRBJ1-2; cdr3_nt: TGTGCCAGTAGTTCGGACAGGGGGCGCGTCTATGGCTACACCTTC; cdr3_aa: CASSSDRGRVYGYTF
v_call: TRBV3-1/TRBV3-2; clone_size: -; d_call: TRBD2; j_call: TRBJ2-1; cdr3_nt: TGTGCCAGCAGACTACTAGCGGGGGGAAATGAGCAGTTCTTC; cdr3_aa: CASRLLAGGNEQFF
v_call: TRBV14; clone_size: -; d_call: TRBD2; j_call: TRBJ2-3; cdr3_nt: TGTGCCAGCAGTCCTCGACTAGCGAGCACAGATACGCAGTATTTT; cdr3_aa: CASSPRLASTDTQYF